The 25 T cell receptor beta chains below all came from one sample that was sequenced in a study of shared clonotypes between healthy human individuals. Produced via immunoSEQ multiplex PCR; TCRdb's table is partial and in-frame only. Of millions of clones listed, about 95% were seen once; the top ten hold under 0.15%. The sample taken for sequencing was naive CD4+ T cells sorted from blood. Specified subset: CD45RA+ positively selected. These receptor sequences come from a man aged 18 to 30 in good health.

The V gene is TRBV6-1, the J gene TRBJ1-5, with D perhaps matching TRBD1 (5 bases). With 1 base removed from V and 7 bases from J, the gap between germline ends came to 14 bases. The CDR3 is 15 residues long. CDR1 and CDR2 from the germline V gene are MNHNS and SASEGT. As DNA, the CDR3 is TGTGCCAGCAGTGAAGGAGTGGAGGGGAAACAGCCCCAGCATTTT. It is translated as CASSEGVEGKQPQHF.

The chain combines TRBV10-2 with TRBJ1-5; no reliable D call. The germline V and J ends were trimmed by 2 bases and 6 bases, with 5 bases remaining between them. The length of the CDR3 is 12 residues. Germline values: CDR1 WSHSY, CDR2 SAAADI. CDR3 amino acids: CASSEVVQPQHF. In DNA form, the CDR3 reads TGCGCCAGCAGTGAGGTGGTTCAGCCCCAGCATTTT.

This clone was counted once. CDR3 DNA: TGCGCCAGCGCTGTCCAGGGTGGCTACGAGCAGTACTTC. Translating gives CASAVQGGYEQYF. The chain uses TRBV5-1 and TRBJ2-7; TRBD1 might be the D (5 bases). Trimming stripped 7 bases from V and 3 bases from J, with 14 bases between. This CDR3 has 13 residues. In germline, CDR1 is SGHRS, CDR2 YFSETQ.

This chain links TRBV6-5 with TRBJ2-1, with D possibly matching TRBD1 (6 bases). Germline V gene data show CDR1 as MNHEY and CDR2 as SVGAGI. Deletions cut 0 bases from V and 10 bases from J, with 10 bases between. This CDR3 contains 13 residues. CDR3 amino acids: CASSYSGGWEQFF. The CDR3 DNA reads TGTGCCAGCAGTTACTCTGGGGGCTGGGAGCAGTTCTTC.

This chain joins TRBV7-9 and TRBJ2-2; 9 bases align to TRBD2. Germline values: CDR1 SEHNR, CDR2 FQNEAQ (reference sequence). The length of the CDR3 is 18 residues. V was clipped by 5 bases and J by 0 bases; unmatched bases: 10. The CDR3 reads CASSLPRASGTNTGELFF. The CDR3 DNA reads TGTGCCAGCAGCCTCCCCCGAGCTAGCGGGACGAACACCGGGGAGCTGTTTTTT.

The chain joins TRBV7-6 to TRBJ2-5, with D possibly TRBD2 on 6 matching bases. Germline V gene lookup returns CDR1 SGHVS and CDR2 FNYEAQ. The CDR3 is 15 amino acids. Trimming cost V 2 bases and J 2 bases, with 12 bases left between them. The CDR3 spells CASSLLGGFQETQYF. The DNA for the CDR3 is TGTGCCAGCAGCTTACTCGGGGGATTTCAAGAGACCCAGTACTTC.

This clone has just one count. The rearrangement uses TRBV6-5 and TRBJ2-7; tentatively, D is TRBD2 (6 bases). The germline V gene encodes CDR1 MNHEY and CDR2 SVGAGI. The ends were cut back, 6 bases at V and 6 bases at J, with 18 bases in the middle. The CDR3 totals 14 residues. This chain's CDR3 is CASRPAGNLGEQYF. Written as DNA, the CDR3 is TGTGCCAGCAGGCCCGCGGGGAACCTCGGCGAGCAGTACTTC.

The V and J genes are TRBV5-8 and TRBJ2-4; TRBD1 matches at 9 bases. Trimming removed 4 bases from V and 9 bases from J; junction bases left unmatched: 8. This CDR3 contains 14 residues. Germline V gives CDR1 SGHTS, CDR2 YDEGEE. DNA of the CDR3: TGTGCCAGCAGCGAGGGACAGGGTTTTGTCATTCAGTACTTC. Residues: CASSEGQGFVIQYF.

The chain carries TRBV29-1 and TRBJ2-7; D possibly matches TRBD1 or TRBD2 (6 bases each). This CDR3 has 12 residues. Trimming pared 3 bases from V and 5 bases from J, leaving 11 bases between. In germline, CDR1 is SQVTM, CDR2 ANQGSEA. CDR3 nucleotide sequence: TGCAGCGTTGACTACGGGGGCCACGAGCAGTACTTC. It encodes CSVDYGGHEQYF.

This chain connects TRBV11-2 to TRBJ2-3; D is possibly TRBD2 (5 bases). The CDR3 has 13 amino acids. Germline-derived CDR1 and CDR2 are SGHAT and FQNNGV. Trimming shortened V by 5 bases and J by 4 bases, and 10 bases separated the two germline ends. CDR3 in DNA: TGTGCCAGCAGCCCCTCCGGGGCAGATACGCAGTATTTT. It codes for CASSPSGADTQYF. The full variable domain, in which reference TRBV11-2 and TRBJ2-3 provide the parts outside the CDR3, is EAGVAQSPRYKIIEKRQSVAFWCNPISGHATLYWYQQILGQGPKLLIQFQNNGVVDDSQLPKDRFSAERLKGVDSTLKIQPAKLEDSAVYLCASSPSGADTQYFGPGTRLTVL.

V gene TRBV6-5 combines with J gene TRBJ1-3; D is unclear. V lost 0 bases and J lost 1, with 7 bases in between. The CDR3 has 15 residues. From germline, CDR1 is MNHEY and CDR2 SVGAGI. The CDR3 sequence is CASSYSGLSGNTIYF. The CDR3 region has the DNA TGTGCCAGCAGTTACTCGGGGTTATCTGGAAACACCATATATTTT.

The chain employs TRBV5-6 and TRBJ1-1; D remains unclear. Germline V gene data show CDR1 as SGHDT and CDR2 as YYEEEE. The CDR3 is 15 residues long. Trimming took off 1 base at V and 5 bases at J, with 15 bases between the two ends. CDR3 sequence reads: CASSLRFRGKTEAFF. CDR3 nucleotide sequence: TGTGCCAGCAGCTTGAGGTTTCGGGGAAAGACTGAAGCTTTCTTT. The variable domain in full, with the rest retrieved from reference TRBV5-6 and TRBJ1-1, is DAGVTQSPTHLIKTRGQQVTLRCSPKSGHDTVSWYQQALGQGPQFIFQYYEEEERQRGNFPDRFSGHQFPNYSSELNVNALLLGDSALYLCASSLRFRGKTEAFFGQGTRLTVV.

This chain joins TRBV6-5 and TRBJ2-1; the match to TRBD2 covers 10 bases. Trimming took 6 bases from V and 10 from J; bases not matched to a gene: 3. Germline values: CDR1 MNHEY, CDR2 SVGAGI. CDR3 length: 12 residues. CDR3 nucleotides: TGTGCCAGCAGACTACTAGCGGGGGAGCAGTTCTTC. Encoded protein: CASRLLAGEQFF.

This clone was counted once. This chain connects TRBV6-6 to TRBJ2-7; 8 bases fit TRBD1. The CDR3 has 15 amino acids. The J segment lost 1 base and the V segment lost 6 bases, leaving 8 bases of the junction unmatched. The germline gives CDR1 MNHNY, CDR2 SVGAGI (reference sequence). Here the CDR3 reads CASSKPGQASYEQYF. The CDR3 DNA reads TGTGCCAGCAGCAAGCCGGGACAGGCATCCTACGAGCAGTACTTC.

This clone was detected once. The chain carries TRBV5-4 and TRBJ1-2, with D possibly being TRBD1 (5 bases). This CDR3 spans 12 amino acids. Germline CDR1 SGHNT, CDR2 YYREEE (reference sequence). Trimming left V 3 bases short and J 5 bases short, with 8 bases between. The CDR3 reads CASSSGYYGYTF. DNA of the CDR3: TGTGCCAGCAGCTCAGGGTATTATGGCTACACCTTC.

This sequence joins TRBV7-8 and TRBJ1-5; 7 nucleotides agree with TRBD1. V trimming: 2 bases; J trimming: 3 bases; junction bases outside the gene matches: 4. CDR1 is SGHVS and CDR2 is FQNEAQ in the germline V gene. The CDR3 sequence is 15 residues long. The CDR3 DNA sequence: TGTGCCAGCAGCTTATTGGGACAGTTCAATCAGCCCCAGCATTTT. Encoded protein: CASSLLGQFNQPQHF. The whole variable domain, remainder taken from reference TRBV7-8 and TRBJ1-5, is GAGVSQSPRYKVAKRGQDVALRCDPISGHVSLFWYQQALGQGPEFLTYFQNEAQLDKSGLPSDRFFAERPEGSVSTLKIQRTQQEDSAVYLCASSLLGQFNQPQHFGDGTRLSIL.

The rearrangement uses TRBV5-1 and TRBJ2-1; D is possibly TRBD1 (6 bases). Trimming shortened V by 2 bases and J by 4 bases, and 13 bases separated the two germline ends. The germline CDR1 and CDR2 sequences are SGHRS and YFSETQ. The CDR3 sequence is 15 residues long. CDR3 DNA sequence: TGCGCCAGCAGCTTAGAGGGGGAATGGTACAATGAGCAGTTCTTC. Protein product: CASSLEGEWYNEQFF.

The chain has TRBV7-9 and TRBJ2-7, with D tentatively TRBD2 (5 bases). In germline, CDR1 is SEHNR, CDR2 FQNEAQ (reference sequence). Between the trimmed V and J ends, which lost 4 bases and 1 base, there was a span of 17 bases. CDR3 length equals 16 residues. CDR3 sequence (DNA): TGTGCCAGCAGCTCAAGGGTGCGGGTCTCTTCCTACGAGCAGTACTTC. This codes for CASSSRVRVSSYEQYF.

A single count supports this clone. The chain uses TRBV28 and TRBJ1-2; 7 bases agree with TRBD1. CDR1 and CDR2 (germline): MDHEN, SYDVKM. The CDR3 has 13 residues. J gave up 4 bases and V 5 bases, and 4 bases lay outside the gene matches. The CDR3 is CASSGGTAYGYTF. In DNA, the CDR3 is TGTGCCAGCAGTGGAGGGACAGCCTATGGCTACACCTTC.

The V gene is TRBV18, the J gene TRBJ2-2, with D possibly being TRBD1 (5 bases). The CDR3 sequence is 16 residues long. V dropped 3 bases and J dropped 3 bases, with 14 bases sitting between them. The germline gives CDR1 KGHSH, CDR2 LQKENI. The CDR3: CASSPNNQGHTGELFF. The DNA for the CDR3 is TGTGCCAGCTCACCGAATAATCAGGGTCACACCGGGGAGCTGTTTTTT.

The V call is TRBV7-9, the J call TRBJ2-1; D perhaps matches TRBD1 (5 bases). Per germline, CDR1 SEHNR and CDR2 FQNEAQ (reference sequence). Deletions cut 7 bases from V and 6 bases from J, with 13 bases between. There are 13 residues in the CDR3. CDR3 DNA: TGTGCCAGCACCCAGGGCGCCATCAATGAGCAGTTCTTC. Protein: CASTQGAINEQFF.

The count of this clone is one. The chain uses TRBV11-2 and TRBJ1-1, with 10 positions matching TRBD1. Germline-derived CDR1 and CDR2 are SGHAT and FQNNGV. This CDR3 has 15 amino acids. The V gene end was trimmed by 3 bases and the J gene end by 1 base; junction bases not matched to a gene: 2. The CDR3 bases are TGTGCCAGCAGCTTCTGGGACAGGGGGAACACTGAAGCTTTCTTT. Its protein is CASSFWDRGNTEAFF.

This sequence joins TRBV11-2 and TRBJ2-7; 11 bases map to TRBD1. This CDR3 is built from 15 residues. The V gene's germline CDR1 is SGHAT and CDR2 FQNNGV. V lost 7 bases to trimming and J lost 4 bases; unmatched junction nucleotides: 9. The CDR3 reads CASNEWDRGVYEQYF. For the CDR3, the DNA is TGTGCCAGCAACGAATGGGACAGGGGGGTTTACGAGCAGTACTTC.

This sequence joins TRBV6-5 and TRBJ2-7; perhaps TRBD2 as D (5 bases). This CDR3 spans 13 amino acids. V lost 8 bases and J lost 2, with 13 bases in between. Per the germline V gene, CDR1 is MNHEY and CDR2 is SVGAGI. The CDR3 sequence is CASRSLATYEQYF. The DNA of the CDR3 is TGTGCCAGCCGATCCCTAGCTACCTACGAGCAGTACTTC.

This chain uses TRBV5-1 with TRBJ1-1, with D hard to call. CDR1 SGHRS and CDR2 YFSETQ come from the germline V gene. Trimming cost V 4 bases and J 10 bases, with 20 bases left between them. The CDR3 runs 14 residues. CDR3 protein: CASSPSQVEWGAFF. The CDR3 bases are TGCGCCAGCAGCCCCTCGCAGGTTGAGTGGGGAGCTTTCTTT. Combining the CDR3 with reference TRBV5-1 and TRBJ1-1 gives the whole variable domain KAGVTQTPRYLIKTRGQQVTLSCSPISGHRSVSWYQQTPGQGLQFLFEYFSETQRNKGNFPGRFSGRQFSNSRSEMNVSTLELGDSALYLCASSPSQVEWGAFFGQGTRLTVV.